Presented here are 15 T cell receptor beta chains from one specimen sequenced in a study of blood T cell repertoires in COVID-19. Produced via immunoSEQ multiplex PCR; TCRdb's table is partial and in-frame only. The table records about 67,000 clones, 87% of them present only once. The sample consisted of peripheral blood. Receptor source: a woman aged 80 or over with acute or convalescent COVID-19.

In the case of this clone: At one of its ends the junction is not consistent with the germline gene, which may arise from a read error. The V and J genes are TRBV3-1 (or the pseudogene TRBV3-2) and TRBJ2-6; possible D gene TRBD1, 6 bases. CDR1 and CDR2 from the germline V gene are LGHDT and YNNKEL (reference sequence). The CDR3 has 16 amino acids. The CDR3 loop reads CASSQGQGSGANVLTF. CDR3 nucleotides: TGTGCCAGCAGCCAAGGGCAGGGGTCTGGGGCCAACGTCCTAACTTTC.

This chain joins TRBV3-1 (or the pseudogene TRBV3-2) and TRBJ2-7, with 7 bases fitting TRBD2. This CDR3 spans 14 amino acids. J was trimmed by 0 bases and V by 3 bases; bases with no gene match: 2. Germline V gene data show CDR1 as LGHDT and CDR2 as YNNKEL (reference sequence). CDR3 DNA: TGTGCCAGCAGCCAGGGGACTAACTCCTACGAGCAGTACTTC. This translates into CASSQGTNSYEQYF.

CDR3 residues: CASKGQGAYEQYF. CDR3 DNA: TGTGCCAGTAAGGGACAGGGGGCCTACGAGCAGTACTTC. The chain combines TRBV19 with TRBJ2-7, with 11 positions matching TRBD1. Unmatched junction bases numbered 1, after V lost 7 bases and J lost 2 bases. Germline-derived CDR1 and CDR2 are LNHDA and SQIVND (reference sequence). The CDR3 contains 13 residues.

The DNA of the CDR3 is TGTGCCAGCAGCCGAGACAGGGGGCGTTTAACTGGAAACACCATATATTTT. It encodes CASSRDRGRLTGNTIYF. V usage is TRBV3-1 (or the pseudogene TRBV3-2) and J usage is TRBJ1-3; 10 bases map to TRBD1. The V and J ends lost 4 bases and 2 bases, in that order; junction bases with no gene match: 8. CDR1 is LGHDT, CDR2 YNNKEL, per germline (reference sequence). The CDR3 loop spans 17 amino acids.

The chain is built from TRBV18 and TRBJ2-5; 11 positions match TRBD2. Germline CDR1 and CDR2: KGHSH and LQKENI. The CDR3 spans 15 residues. V dropped 5 bases and J dropped 5; count of bases not matched to a gene: 7. For the CDR3, the DNA is TGTGCCAGCTCATTACTAGCGGGAGTAGTGGAGACCCAGTACTTC. This codes for CASSLLAGVVETQYF. The full variable domain, rest sourced from reference TRBV18 and TRBJ2-5, is NAGVMQNPRHLVRRRGQEARLRCSPMKGHSHVYWYRQLPEEGLKFMVYLQKENIIDESGMPKERFSAEFPKEGPSILRIQQVVRGDSAAYFCASSLLAGVVETQYFGPGTRLLVL.

CDR3 DNA sequence: TGTGCCAGCGGTGTAGGGGGCTTGAACACTGAAGCTTTCTTT. Translation: CASGVGGLNTEAFF. The chain carries TRBV3-1 (or the pseudogene TRBV3-2) and TRBJ1-1, with TRBD1 identical over 7 bases. The CDR3 extends over 14 amino acids. CDR1 and CDR2 (germline): LGHDT, YNNKEL (reference sequence). V gave up 8 bases and J gave up 0 bases; unmatched junction bases: 6.

The rearrangement joins TRBV7-8 to TRBJ2-5; 8 nucleotides align to TRBD1. With 5 bases clipped from V and 5 bases from J, the junction kept 10 bases outside the gene matches. The CDR3 is 15 residues long. CDR1 is SGHVS, CDR2 FQNEAQ, per germline. CDR3 in amino acids: CASSIPRGPRETQYF. Written as DNA, the CDR3 is TGTGCCAGCAGCATCCCCAGGGGGCCCCGGGAGACCCAGTACTTC.

The rearrangement uses TRBV5-1 and TRBJ2-7; TRBD1 might be the D (6 bases). Germline CDR1 is SGHRS and CDR2 is YFSETQ. The CDR3 has 12 amino acids. V lost 8 bases and J lost 2, with 11 bases in between. The CDR3: CASQGSTYEQYF. The CDR3 nucleotides read TGCGCCAGTCAGGGGTCCACCTACGAGCAGTACTTC. Filled out from reference TRBV5-1 and TRBJ2-7, the complete variable domain reads KAGVTQTPRYLIKTRGQQVTLSCSPISGHRSVSWYQQTPGQGLQFLFEYFSETQRNKGNFPGRFSGRQFSNSRSEMNVSTLELGDSALYLCASQGSTYEQYFGPGTRLTVT.

This clone came up once. The chain joins TRBV18 to TRBJ2-7, with 7 bases fitting TRBD1. The CDR3 totals 15 residues. Trimming at V came to 3 bases and at J to 3 bases, leaving 8 bases not matched to a gene. Germline V CDR1 and CDR2: KGHSH, LQKENI. CDR3 region: CASSPFQGQLYEQYF. In DNA, the CDR3 is TGTGCCAGCTCACCGTTTCAGGGACAGCTCTACGAGCAGTACTTC.

The chain carries TRBV6-5 and TRBJ1-6, with 7 positions matching TRBD1. From germline, CDR1 is MNHEY and CDR2 SVGAGI. This CDR3 region has 14 residues. Germline trimming cut 6 bases from V and 10 bases from J; bases unmatched to any gene: 9. For the CDR3, the DNA is TGTGCCAGCAGCCCCGGGACAGTACGATCACCCCTCCACTTT. It translates to CASSPGTVRSPLHF.

The chain links TRBV24-1 to TRBJ2-1; 12 bases align to TRBD2. Germline assignment: CDR1 KGHDR and CDR2 SFDVKD. Trimming cost V 3 bases and J 8 bases; bases outside gene matches: 7. The CDR3 covers 16 residues. CDR3 nucleotide sequence: TGTGCCACCAGTGATCTTGGACTAGCGGGAAAGGATGAGCAGTTCTTC. Encoded protein: CATSDLGLAGKDEQFF.

The chain's CDR3 is CASKRRQGGNTEAFF. CDR3 DNA: TGTGCCAGCAAGAGGAGACAGGGGGGAAACACTGAAGCTTTCTTT. The chain recombines TRBV6-5 with TRBJ1-1; 9 bases agree with TRBD1. Germline trimming cut 7 bases from V and 2 bases from J; bases unmatched to any gene: 8. CDR1 and CDR2 (germline): MNHEY, SVGAGI. The CDR3 is 15 residues long.

V and J are TRBV3-1 (or the pseudogene TRBV3-2) and TRBJ2-5; TRBD2 aligns across 9 bases. With 4 bases clipped from V and 5 bases from J, the junction kept 11 bases outside the gene matches. The CDR3 consists of 16 residues. Germline CDR1 is LGHDT and CDR2 is YNNKEL (reference sequence). CDR3 protein: CASSPRGSGSRETQYF. CDR3 DNA sequence: TGTGCCAGCAGCCCCCGTGGTAGCGGGAGTAGGGAGACCCAGTACTTC.

The genes are TRBV27 and TRBJ2-7; the D is unclear. V shed 1 base and J shed 3 bases, with 7 bases lying between them. From germline, CDR1 is MNHEY and CDR2 SMNVEV (reference sequence). The CDR3 length is 13 residues. This CDR3 reads CASSLLGGYEQYF. CDR3 nucleotides: TGTGCCAGCAGTTTATTAGGCGGCTACGAGCAGTACTTC.

The chain links TRBV2 to TRBJ2-1, with D possibly TRBD2 on 7 matching bases. Germline V gene data show CDR1 as SNHLY and CDR2 as FYNNEI. The CDR3 extends over 14 amino acids. Trimming removed 7 bases from V and 0 bases from J, with 10 bases in between. The CDR3 bases are TGTGCCAGCAACGGGGGGCTCTCCTACAATGAGCAGTTCTTC. This encodes CASNGGLSYNEQFF. The full variable domain, rest sourced from reference TRBV2 and TRBJ2-1, is EPEVTQTPSHQVTQMGQEVILRCVPISNHLYFYWYRQILGQKVEFLVSFYNNEISEKSEIFDDQFSVERPDGSNFTLKIRSTKLEDSAMYFCASNGGLSYNEQFFGPGTRLTVL.